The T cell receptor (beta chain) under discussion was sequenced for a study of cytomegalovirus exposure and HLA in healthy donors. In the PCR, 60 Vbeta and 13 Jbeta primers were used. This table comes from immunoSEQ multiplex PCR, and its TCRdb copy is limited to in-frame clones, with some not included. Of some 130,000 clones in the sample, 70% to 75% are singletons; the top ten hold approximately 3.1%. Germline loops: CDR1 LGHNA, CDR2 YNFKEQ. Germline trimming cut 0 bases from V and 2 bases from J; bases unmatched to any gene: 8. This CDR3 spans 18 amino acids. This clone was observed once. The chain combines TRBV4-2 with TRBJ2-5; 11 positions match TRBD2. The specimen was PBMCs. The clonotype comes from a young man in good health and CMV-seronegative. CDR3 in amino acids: CASSQDLKVAGGQETQYF. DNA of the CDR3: TGTGCCAGCAGCCAAGACTTAAAGGTAGCGGGGGGGCAAGAGACCCAGTACTTC.